The entry below gives a single T cell receptor (beta chain) sequence along with its context. This CDR3 comprises 16 residues. V was trimmed by 4 bases and J by 0 bases, leaving 15 bases between them. Germline CDR1 and CDR2: SGDLS and YYNGEE. TCRdb re-analysed the 5' RACE reads in MiXCR, keeping a single row per CDR3 protein. The profile shows 35,000 to 50,000 distinct CDR3 sequences, roughly 27% of them singletons. The chain carries TRBV9 and TRBJ2-3; maybe TRBD2 (6 bases). The sample consisted of memory CD4+ T cells sorted from a lymph node. Subset given: memory CD4+ T cells, CD4+CD45RO+CD25-. This TCR came from a female donor with breast cancer. CDR3 amino acids: CASSTSSALSTDTQYF. For the CDR3, the DNA is TGTGCCAGCAGCACATCTAGCGCCCTGAGCACAGATACGCAGTATTTT.